This T cell receptor beta chain was captured by sequencing in a study of blood T cell repertoires in COVID-19. Whole-study context: Whether acute or convalescent, the COVID-19 samples came from the United States, Italy and Spain. Sources were T cells, B-cell-depleted T cells, or PBMCs; the material itself was cDNA or gDNA.

Per the study methods: Using reference gene primer amplification, nucleated cell counts were estimated. Assay: immunoSEQ multiplex PCR; the TCRdb copy retains only in-frame clones and omits some. V and J calls and clone size are copied from that table; D and trimming were computed from the DNA. The sample has more than 200,000 clones, approximately 82% seen once. Trimming left V 0 bases short and J 5 bases short, with 11 bases between. The CDR3 length is 14 residues. Germline V lookup: CDR1 SGHRS, CDR2 YFSETQ. This TCR was sampled from a man aged 40-55 years with active or convalescent COVID-19. Specimen: peripheral blood. The rearrangement joins TRBV5-1 to TRBJ2-5; TRBD2 might be the D (5 bases). CDR3: CASSLALRGETQYF. For the CDR3, the DNA is TGCGCCAGCAGCTTGGCCCTTAGAGGGGAGACCCAGTACTTC.